These T cell receptor beta chains were read from a single sample in a study of T-cell reconstitution after alpha-beta-depleted transplantation in children. TCRdb redid the calling of the PCR reads with MiXCR, one entry per CDR3 protein. This sample has over 400,000 distinct CDR3 sequences; around two fifths occur once, and the top ten carry approximately 25%. Source: PBMCs, taken before TCRalphabeta/CD19-depleted stem cell transplant. These receptor sequences come from a girl under 10 years old with aplastic anemia, due to receive a stem cell transplant. CDR3s include the opening cysteine and the closing phenylalanine or tryptophan. A D gene is named only where the DNA matches it firmly. Where a row states a size, it is once, few, many or the class of an expanded clone; other rows omit it.

>TRBV27|TRBD1|TRBJ2-7|NA
TGTGCCAGCGCCCTGTCGGGACAGGGTGCCCACGAGCAGTACTTC
CASALSGQGAHEQYF
>TRBV27|NA|TRBJ1-2|NA
TGTGCCAGCAGTCCCGGGACATCTTTTGGCTACACCTTC
CASSPGTSFGYTF
>TRBV6-1|NA|TRBJ2-6|few
TGTGCCAGCACTCAGCCCTCTGGGGCCAACGTCCTGACTTTC
CASTQPSGANVLTF
>TRBV10-2|TRBD1|TRBJ1-2|NA
TGCGCCAGCTTTACAGGGGCTCGTATCGATGGCTACACCTTC
CASFTGARIDGYTF
>TRBV4-2|TRBD2|TRBJ2-2|many
TGTGCCAGCAGCCAAGAGCGGGGGACGAACACCGGGGAGCTGTTTTTT
CASSQERGTNTGELFF
>TRBV20-1|TRBD1|TRBJ1-5|NA
TGCAGTGCTCTTGGACAGGGAGGCAATCAGCCCCAGCATTTT
CSALGQGGNQPQHF
>TRBV5-1|TRBD2|TRBJ2-1|NA
TGCGCCAGCAGCACCGGGACTAGCGGGAACCATGAGCAGTTCTTC
CASSTGTSGNHEQFF
>TRBV5-1|NA|TRBJ2-5|many
TGCGCCAGCAGCTTGGGTCCTACTGGGGAGACCCAGTACTTC
CASSLGPTGETQYF
>TRBV20-1|TRBD1|TRBJ1-6|few
TGCAGTGCTATGGACAGGGGTGGCTCACCCCTCCACTTT
CSAMDRGGSPLHF
>TRBV20-1|NA|TRBJ2-7|few
TGCAGTGCTAGTCGGAAGGGGAATATCTACGAGCAGTACTTC
CSASRKGNIYEQYF
>TRBV20-1|NA|TRBJ2-7|NA
TGCAGTGCTAGGAACCCCCAAAGCTCCTACGAGCAGTACTTC
CSARNPQSSYEQYF
>TRBV11-2|TRBD2|TRBJ2-1|few
TGTGCCAGCAGCCTGAGGACTAGCGATGAGCAGTTCTTC
CASSLRTSDEQFF
>TRBV29-1|NA|TRBJ2-7|NA
TGCAGCGTGGCCGGCCTTGGACCCTACGAGCAGTACTTC
CSVAGLGPYEQYF
>TRBV18|TRBD2|TRBJ2-7|NA
TGTGCCAGCTCCCCAGCGGGGGGGCCTTACGAGCAGTACTTC
CASSPAGGPYEQYF
>TRBV6-1|NA|TRBJ1-3|NA
TGTGCCAGCAGCCTCAGGGCACAGTCTGGAAACACCATATATTTT
CASSLRAQSGNTIYF
>TRBV20-1|TRBD1|TRBJ1-4|NA
TGCAGTGCTTCCGGACAGGGTGCTAATGAAAAACTGTTTTTT
CSASGQGANEKLFF
>TRBV7-2|NA|TRBJ1-3|few
TGTGCCAGCAGCGCGATTGGGTCTGGAAACACCATATATTTT
CASSAIGSGNTIYF
>TRBV5-8|NA|TRBJ2-2|many
TGTGCCAGCAGCAGGGGACGGAGGACGAACACCGGGGAGCTGTTTTTT
CASSRGRRTNTGELFF
>TRBV5-5|TRBD1|TRBJ1-6|many
TGTGCCAGCAGCGGCTGGGACAGTTCACCCCTCCACTTT
CASSGWDSSPLHF
>TRBV20-1|TRBD1|TRBJ1-1|NA
TGCAGTGCTCGGACAGGGGGAGGGATCACTGAAGCTTTCTTT
CSARTGGGITEAFF
>TRBV27|TRBD2|TRBJ2-7|many
TGTGCCAGCCATCGGGGCGGGAGCGGCTACGAGCAGTACTTC
CASHRGGSGYEQYF
>TRBV11-2|NA|TRBJ2-7|once
TGTGCCAGCAGCTCGAAGCCCGGGGTGGAGCAGTACTTC
CASSSKPGVEQYF
>TRBV7-2|NA|TRBJ2-2|NA
TGTGCCAGCAGACCCGGCGCGCCCGGGGAGCTGTTTTTT
CASRPGAPGELFF
>TRBV6-1|NA|TRBJ2-7|NA
TGTGCCAGCAGGGACCGCCAAATGGGCGAGCAGTACTTC
CASRDRQMGEQYF
>TRBV6-5|NA|TRBJ2-3|NA
TGTGCCACCTCAGGGATAGATACGCAGTATTTT
CATSGIDTQYF
>TRBV20-1|NA|TRBJ2-3|many
TGCAGTTATTACCCGCCTTTGACAGATACGCAGTATTTT
CSYYPPLTDTQYF
>TRBV6-1|NA|TRBJ1-1|NA
TGTGCCAGCAGTGAAGTTCGAGGGAACACTGAAGCTTTCTTT
CASSEVRGNTEAFF
>TRBV28|TRBD2|TRBJ2-3|NA
TGTGCCAGCACCCTGGGACTAGCGGGAGGAGATACGCAGTATTTT
CASTLGLAGGDTQYF
>TRBV27|NA|TRBJ1-2|NA
TGTGCCAGCAGTCCCTTGGAGGGAGCGTATGGCTACACCTTC
CASSPLEGAYGYTF
>TRBV28|TRBD2|TRBJ2-1|NA
TGTGCCAGCAGTCCGGGACTAGGAGACGAGCAGTTCTTC
CASSPGLGDEQFF
>TRBV7-2|NA|TRBJ1-2|many
TGTGCCAGCAGCTACGACGGTGGCTACACCTTC
CASSYDGGYTF
>TRBV20-1|TRBD1|TRBJ1-6|NA
TGCAGTGCCAAAACCGGGACAGGGAATTCACCCCTCCACTTT
CSAKTGTGNSPLHF
>TRBV27|TRBD1|TRBJ1-5|few
TGTGCCAGCAGTTTAATCGGGACAGGGGATCAGCCCCAGCATTTT
CASSLIGTGDQPQHF
>TRBV19|NA|TRBJ2-1|NA
TGTGCCAGTAATCAGGGAAGCTCCTACAATGAGCAGTTCTTC
CASNQGSSYNEQFF
>TRBV3-1|NA|TRBJ1-3|NA
TGTACCAGCAGTCCTTACGTAGGCCGGACCTCTGGAAACACCATATATTTT
CTSSPYVGRTSGNTIYF
>TRBV6-1|TRBD1|TRBJ2-2|few
TGTGCCAGCCAGGGACAGGGGTCCCTTCCGAACACCGGGGAGCTGTTTTTT
CASQGQGSLPNTGELFF
>TRBV12-3/TRBV12-4|NA|TRBJ1-2|many
TGTGCCAGCAGTTTATCCCAGGCCGGTGGCTACACCTTC
CASSLSQAGGYTF
>TRBV4-1|TRBD1|TRBJ2-7|NA
TGCGCCAGCAGCCAAGATACCCCGGACAGGGGGTACGAGCAGTACTTC
CASSQDTPDRGYEQYF
>TRBV6-2/TRBV6-3|NA|TRBJ2-7|NA
TGTGCCAGCAGTTACTCTGGGATAACCGGCTACGAGCAGTACTTC
CASSYSGITGYEQYF
>TRBV20-1|TRBD2|TRBJ2-1|once
TGCAGTGCTAGAGTACCGGGACTAGCATACAATGAGCAGTTCTTC
CSARVPGLAYNEQFF
>TRBV4-1|NA|TRBJ2-3|NA
TGCGCCAGCAGCCAAGAAACGACTAGGATGGGAGATACGCAGTATTTT
CASSQETTRMGDTQYF